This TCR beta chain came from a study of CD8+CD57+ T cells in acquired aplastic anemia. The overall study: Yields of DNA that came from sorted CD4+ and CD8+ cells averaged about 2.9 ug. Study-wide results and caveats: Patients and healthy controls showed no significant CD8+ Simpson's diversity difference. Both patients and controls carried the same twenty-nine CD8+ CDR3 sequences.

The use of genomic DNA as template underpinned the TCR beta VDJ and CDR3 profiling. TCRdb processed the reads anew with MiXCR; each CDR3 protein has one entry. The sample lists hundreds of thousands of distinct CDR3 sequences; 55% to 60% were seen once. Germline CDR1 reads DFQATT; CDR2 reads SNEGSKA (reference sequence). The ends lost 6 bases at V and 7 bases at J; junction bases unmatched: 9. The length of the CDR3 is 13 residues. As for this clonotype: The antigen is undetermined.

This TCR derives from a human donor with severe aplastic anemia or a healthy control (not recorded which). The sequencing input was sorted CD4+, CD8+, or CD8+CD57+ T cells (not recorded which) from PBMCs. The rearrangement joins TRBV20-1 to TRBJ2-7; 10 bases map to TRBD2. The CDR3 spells CSATSGRAEEQYF. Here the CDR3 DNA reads TGCAGTGCAACCAGCGGGAGGGCCGAGGAGCAGTACTTC.